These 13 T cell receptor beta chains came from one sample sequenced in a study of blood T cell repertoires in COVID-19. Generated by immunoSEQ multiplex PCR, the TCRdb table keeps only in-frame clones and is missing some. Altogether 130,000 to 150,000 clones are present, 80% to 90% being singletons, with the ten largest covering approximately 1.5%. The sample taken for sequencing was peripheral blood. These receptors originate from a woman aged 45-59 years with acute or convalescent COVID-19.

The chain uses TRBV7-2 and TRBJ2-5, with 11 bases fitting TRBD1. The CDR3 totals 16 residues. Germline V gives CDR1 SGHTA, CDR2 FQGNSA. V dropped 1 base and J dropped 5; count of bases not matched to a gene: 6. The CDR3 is CASSLVWTGGPETQYF. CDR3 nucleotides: TGTGCCAGCAGCTTAGTTTGGACAGGGGGCCCGGAGACCCAGTACTTC.

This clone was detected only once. CDR3 loop: CASSFSGTGWGYTF. The CDR3 DNA reads TGTGCCAGCAGTTTCTCCGGGACAGGGTGGGGCTACACCTTC. The gene calls are TRBV28 and TRBJ1-2, with 9 bases that match TRBD1. The trim removed 3 bases at V and 8 bases at J, leaving 7 bases unmatched. The CDR3 length is 14 residues. CDR1 MDHEN and CDR2 SYDVKM come from the germline V gene.

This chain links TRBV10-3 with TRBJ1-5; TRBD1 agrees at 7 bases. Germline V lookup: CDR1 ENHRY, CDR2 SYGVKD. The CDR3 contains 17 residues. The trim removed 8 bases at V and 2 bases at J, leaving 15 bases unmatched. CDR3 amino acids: CAIGPADKGAGNQPQHF. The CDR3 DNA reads TGTGCCATCGGGCCGGCCGATAAGGGGGCCGGCAATCAGCCCCAGCATTTT.

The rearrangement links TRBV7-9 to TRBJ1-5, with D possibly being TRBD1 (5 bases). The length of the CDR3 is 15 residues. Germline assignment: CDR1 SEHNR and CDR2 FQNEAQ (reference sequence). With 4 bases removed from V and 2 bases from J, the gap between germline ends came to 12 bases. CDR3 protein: CASSSDPGGNQPQHF. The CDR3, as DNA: TGTGCCAGCAGCTCGGACCCGGGGGGCAATCAGCCCCAGCATTTT.

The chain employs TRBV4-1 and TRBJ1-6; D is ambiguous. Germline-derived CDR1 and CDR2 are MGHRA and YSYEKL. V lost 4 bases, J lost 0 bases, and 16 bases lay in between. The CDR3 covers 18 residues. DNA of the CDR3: TGCGCCAGCAGCCTCTTCATCGCGGAAAGCTCCTATAATTCACCCCTCCACTTT. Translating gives CASSLFIAESSYNSPLHF.

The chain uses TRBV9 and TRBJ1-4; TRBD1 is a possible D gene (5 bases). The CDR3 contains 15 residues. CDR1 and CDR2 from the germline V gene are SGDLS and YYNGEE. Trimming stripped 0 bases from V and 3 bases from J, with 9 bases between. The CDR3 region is CASSVDGGSNEKLFF. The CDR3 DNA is TGTGCCAGCAGCGTAGATGGGGGGTCTAATGAAAAACTGTTTTTT. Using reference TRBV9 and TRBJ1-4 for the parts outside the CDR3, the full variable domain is DSGVTQTPKHLITATGQRVTLRCSPRSGDLSVYWYQQSLDQGLQFLIQYYNGEERAKGNILERFSAQQFPDLHSELNLSSLELGDSALYFCASSVDGGSNEKLFFGSGTQLSVL.

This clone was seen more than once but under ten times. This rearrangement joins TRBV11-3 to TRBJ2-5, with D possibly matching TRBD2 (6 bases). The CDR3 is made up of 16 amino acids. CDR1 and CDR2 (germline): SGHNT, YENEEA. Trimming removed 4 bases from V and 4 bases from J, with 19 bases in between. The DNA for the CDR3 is TGTGCCAGCAGCTCTTTCCGACGCGGGGATCGAGAGACCCAGTACTTC. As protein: CASSSFRRGDRETQYF.

In DNA, the CDR3 is TGCGCCAGCAGTCCCACGCGGCGGGGGGGCCCCGGGGAGCTGTTTTTT. Translating gives CASSPTRRGGPGELFF. The rearrangement links TRBV23-1 to TRBJ2-2; 9 nucleotides align to TRBD2. TRBV23-1 belongs to the ORF category, with a function that is uncertain. V lost 4 bases to trimming and J lost 6 bases; unmatched junction nucleotides: 9. The CDR3 runs 16 residues.

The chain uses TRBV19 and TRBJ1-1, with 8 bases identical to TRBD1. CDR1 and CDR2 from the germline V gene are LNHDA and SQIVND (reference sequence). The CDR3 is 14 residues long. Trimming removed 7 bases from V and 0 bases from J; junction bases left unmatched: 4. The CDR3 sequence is CASKNRGLNTEAFF. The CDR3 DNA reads TGTGCCAGTAAGAACAGGGGGTTGAACACTGAAGCTTTCTTT.

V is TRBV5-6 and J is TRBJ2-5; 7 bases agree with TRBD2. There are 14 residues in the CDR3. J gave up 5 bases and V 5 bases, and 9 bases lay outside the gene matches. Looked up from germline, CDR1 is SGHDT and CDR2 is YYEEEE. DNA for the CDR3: TGTGCCAGCAGTCCCGGGGAGGGCAGGGAGACCCAGTACTTC. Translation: CASSPGEGRETQYF.

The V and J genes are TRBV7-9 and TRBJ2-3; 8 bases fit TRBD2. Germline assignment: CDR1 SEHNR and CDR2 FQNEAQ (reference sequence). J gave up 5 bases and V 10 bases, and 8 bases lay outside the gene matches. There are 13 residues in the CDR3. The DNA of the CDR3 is TGTGCCAACGGGGGGGGCGTCAGAGATACGCAGTATTTT. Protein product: CANGGGVRDTQYF.

The CDR3 spells CASSLGGSPGETQYF. The CDR3, as DNA: TGTGCCAGCAGCTTAGGTGGCTCGCCGGGGGAGACCCAGTACTTC. The rearrangement joins TRBV7-9 to TRBJ2-5; possibly TRBD2 for D (5 bases). V was cut by 1 base and J by 5 bases, with 14 bases left in between. Germline V CDR1 and CDR2: SEHNR, FQNEAQ (reference sequence). The CDR3 sequence is 15 residues long.

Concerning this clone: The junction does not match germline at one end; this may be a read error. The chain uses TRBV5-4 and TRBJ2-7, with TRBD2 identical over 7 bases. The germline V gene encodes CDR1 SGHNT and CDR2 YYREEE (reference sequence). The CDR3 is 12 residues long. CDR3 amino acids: CASSSGGGRLDF. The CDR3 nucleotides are TGTGCCAGCAGCTCTGGGGGGGGACGGCTAGACTTC.